Following are 27 T cell receptor beta chains from one sample sequenced in a study of breast tumors, draining lymph nodes, adjacent tissues (dated by TCRdb to between 2015 and 2016). The library was prepared using multiplex PCR. The sequencer was an Illumina HiSeq 2000. In TCRdb, the public reads were trimmed at Q25 with fastp and aligned with MiXCR, with productive beta chains retained. Records with the same CDR3 protein are collapsed into one entry carrying the most frequent genes and DNA. The sample has some 120,000 distinct CDR3 sequences on record, roughly 20% of them singletons. In total, the top ten clones hold about 2.2% of the sample. Lymph node samples were obtained from the axillary draining lymph nodes of breast cancer patients. Specimen: axillary lymph node tissue. The receptors derive from a female donor with breast cancer. Some clones in this sample may be carry-over from other donors' samples.

The chain employs TRBV19 and TRBJ2-2, with D perhaps matching TRBD1 (6 bases). CDR3 length: 17 amino acids. V was cut by 5 bases and J by 1 base, with 17 bases left in between. The germline V gene encodes CDR1 LNHDA and CDR2 SQIVND (reference sequence). In DNA form, the CDR3 reads TGTGCCAGTAGTCCGGGACCTGGGGGCTTGAACACCGGGGAGCTGTTTTTT. Protein: CASSPGPGGLNTGELFF. Full variable domain (rest looked up from reference TRBV19 and TRBJ2-2): DGGITQSPKYLFRKEGQNVTLSCEQNLNHDAMYWYRQDPGQGLRLIYYSQIVNDFQKGDIAEGYSVSREKKESFPLTVTSAQKNPTAFYLCASSPGPGGLNTGELFFGEGSRLTVL.

This clonotype was recorded many times. The gene calls are TRBV20-1 and TRBJ2-7; TRBD2 aligns across 9 bases. Germline lookup yields CDR1 DFQATT and CDR2 SNEGSKA (reference sequence). This CDR3 region has 14 residues. With 1 base clipped from V and 4 bases from J, the junction kept 5 bases outside the gene matches. The CDR3 coding sequence is TGCAGTGCTAGAGGGGGCGGGAGGGAATACGAGCAGTACTTC. Translated, it gives CSARGGGREYEQYF.

The rearrangement uses TRBV6-5 and TRBJ2-2; 8 positions agree with TRBD2. The V gene end was trimmed by 5 bases and the J gene end by 0 bases; junction bases not matched to a gene: 17. CDR1 MNHEY and CDR2 SVGAGI come from the germline V gene. The CDR3 runs 20 residues. Here the CDR3 reads CASSQPSRSGGHSNTGELFF. CDR3 bases: TGTGCCAGCAGTCAGCCTTCGCGAAGCGGGGGACACTCGAACACCGGGGAGCTGTTTTTT.

J is TRBJ2-1 and V is TRBV7-8; a possible D gene is TRBD2 (5 bases). The J call may be incorrect, as the DNA end agrees better with TRBJ2-7. The germline CDR1 and CDR2 sequences are SGHVS and FQNEAQ. This CDR3 spans 15 amino acids. The CDR3 here is CASSVSGSSYNEQYF. CDR3 sequence (DNA): TGTGCCAGCAGCGTAAGCGGTAGCTCCTACAATGAGCAGTACTTC.

This clonotype was detected many times. The chain joins TRBV5-5 to TRBJ2-5, with D perhaps matching TRBD2 (5 bases). CDR3 length: 13 amino acids. CDR1 and CDR2 (germline): SGHKS, YYEKEE (reference sequence). V was clipped by 7 bases and J by 5 bases, with 15 bases between them. Here the CDR3 reads CASQGSLGETQYF. In DNA form, the CDR3 reads TGTGCCAGCCAAGGGAGCTTAGGGGAGACCCAGTACTTC.

This clonotype appeared many times. This chain links TRBV2 with TRBJ1-4; TRBD1 might be the D (5 bases). V was clipped by 6 bases and J by 4 bases, with 12 bases between them. The CDR3 extends over 14 amino acids. From germline, CDR1 is SNHLY and CDR2 FYNNEI. The CDR3 nucleotides are TGTGCCAGCAGGCCGGGACGGGATAATGAAAAACTGTTTTTT. Translation gives CASRPGRDNEKLFF.

V gene TRBV3-1 combines with J gene TRBJ2-7; D gene uncertain. This CDR3 has 16 residues. Trimming took off 1 base at V and 3 bases at J, with 16 bases between the two ends. The germline V gene encodes CDR1 LGHDT and CDR2 YNNKEL (reference sequence). Here the CDR3 reads CASSQAAALTHYEQYF. CDR3 nucleotides: TGTGCCAGCAGCCAAGCTGCTGCGCTAACTCACTACGAGCAGTACTTC.

This clonotype was observed a handful of times. A much larger clone is a single base away; this may be a read error. The gene calls are TRBV9 and TRBJ2-3, with 8 bases identical to TRBD2. From germline, CDR1 is SGDLS and CDR2 YYNGEE. Trimming took 4 bases from V and 2 from J; bases not matched to a gene: 18. This CDR3 comprises 19 residues. The CDR3 protein is CASSTNGEISGTLTDTQYF. DNA of the CDR3: TGTGCCAGCAGCACCAATGGGGAGATTAGCGGGACCCTCACAGATACGCAGTATTTT.

This chain joins TRBV3-1 and TRBJ1-2; weak D call: TRBD1 (6 bases). CDR3 length: 14 amino acids. V was trimmed by 4 bases and J by 6 bases, leaving 15 bases between them. CDR1 is LGHDT and CDR2 is YNNKEL in the germline V gene (reference sequence). CDR3 sequence reads: CASSPRLGANGYTF. Written as DNA, the CDR3 is TGTGCCAGCAGCCCTAGGCTGGGGGCGAATGGCTACACCTTC.

This clonotype appeared many times. The rearrangement links TRBV3-1 to TRBJ1-2; no definite D call. Trimming stripped 0 bases from V and 8 bases from J, with 13 bases between. CDR3 length equals 14 residues. From germline, CDR1 is LGHDT and CDR2 YNNKEL (reference sequence). The CDR3 sequence is CASSQDLTGRGYTF. The CDR3 bases are TGTGCCAGCAGCCAAGATCTTACTGGGCGGGGCTACACCTTC.

Ten or more counts support this clonotype. The gene calls are TRBV20-1 and TRBJ2-1; D perhaps matches TRBD1 (6 bases). V was clipped by 7 bases and J by 9 bases, with 25 bases between them. Germline lookup yields CDR1 DFQATT and CDR2 SNEGSKA (reference sequence). This CDR3 region has 15 residues. The DNA of the CDR3 is TGCAGTGTCGCGTCTCCCCAATGGACAGACAGTGAGCAGTTCTTC. Translation gives CSVASPQWTDSEQFF.

The chain is built from TRBV12-5 and TRBJ1-1; no definite D call. V was trimmed by 6 bases and J by 5 bases, leaving 13 bases between them. CDR3 length: 13 residues. Germline loops: CDR1 LGHNT, CDR2 FRNRAP. The CDR3 nucleotides read TGTGCTAGTGGCCGCGACGGATTTACTGAAGCTTTCTTT. It codes for CASGRDGFTEAFF.

This clonotype was recorded at least ten times. The chain carries TRBV24-1 and TRBJ2-3; D gene uncertain. The CDR3 runs to 13 residues. Germline CDR1 KGHDR, CDR2 SFDVKD. Trimming left V 7 bases short and J 4 bases short, with 11 bases between. This CDR3 is CATSNSVADTQYF. The CDR3, as DNA: TGTGCCACCAGCAATTCGGTGGCAGATACGCAGTATTTT.

In the case of this clonotype: A read error may explain this, as a much larger clone is one base away. The chain combines TRBV12-3 or TRBV12-4 with TRBJ2-2; no firm D call. V was shortened by 8 bases and J by 6 bases, with 16 bases between the two germline ends. The CDR3 is 14 amino acids. The CDR3: CASGSWGIAGELFF. The CDR3 bases are TGTGCCAGCGGTTCCTGGGGAATAGCCGGGGAGCTGTTTTTT.

On this clonotype: Given a much more abundant clone one base away, this may be a read error. This sequence joins TRBV2 and TRBJ2-3, with D possibly TRBD2 on 5 matching bases. Germline V CDR1 and CDR2: SNHLY, FYNNEI. The CDR3 loop spans 14 amino acids. Trimming left V 5 bases short and J 0 bases short, with 9 bases between. CDR3 sequence: CASSQRRSTDTQYF. The CDR3 DNA is TGTGCCAGCAGTCAGCGGAGGAGCACAGATACGCAGTATTTT.

This clonotype was found many times. The chain employs TRBV6-2 or TRBV6-3 and TRBJ1-2, with 7 bases lining up with TRBD1. CDR1 MNHEY and CDR2 SVGEGT come from the germline V gene. The CDR3 has 14 amino acids. Trimming removed 7 bases from V and 4 bases from J; junction bases left unmatched: 9. This CDR3 is CASTPGQEGYGYTF. DNA of the CDR3: TGTGCCAGCACCCCAGGACAGGAGGGCTATGGCTACACCTTC.

This clonotype was observed many times. The chain uses TRBV20-1 and TRBJ2-7; D call uncertain. V shed 3 bases and J shed 5 bases, with 5 bases lying between them. The CDR3 extends over 10 amino acids. Looked up from germline, CDR1 is DFQATT and CDR2 is SNEGSKA (reference sequence). CDR3 protein: CSARGNEQYF. As DNA, the CDR3 is TGCAGTGCTAGGGGGAACGAGCAGTACTTC.

This clonotype was detected many times. J is TRBJ2-7 and V is TRBV5-6; TRBD2 matches at 7 bases. This CDR3 has 16 amino acids. Germline lookup yields CDR1 SGHDT and CDR2 YYEEEE. V lost 0 bases, J lost 1 base, and 7 bases stayed unmatched. The CDR3 coding sequence is TGTGCCAGCAGCTTGGGGTTAGCGGGTGCATCCTACGAGCAGTACTTC. Its protein product is CASSLGLAGASYEQYF.

The rearrangement uses TRBV6-1 and TRBJ1-4, with D maybe TRBD1 (5 bases). The length of the CDR3 is 17 residues. Germline CDR1 reads MNHNS; CDR2 reads SASEGT. As DNA, the CDR3 is TGTGCAGCAGTGATACCTTGCCGGGGGGGAGGTGACGAAAAACTGTTTTTT. This translates into CAAVIPCRGGGDEKLFF.

This clonotype was observed a handful of times. A much larger clone differs by one base, so this may be a read error. The CDR3 is CAISVGQFCEQYF. DNA of the CDR3: TGTGCCATCAGTGTCGGCCAGTTCTGCGAGCAGTACTTC. The chain joins TRBV10-3 to TRBJ2-7; D remains unclear. The CDR3 contains 13 residues. The germline gives CDR1 ENHRY, CDR2 SYGVKD. The V and J ends lost 4 bases and 6 bases respectively, with 13 bases between them.

The chain links TRBV30 to TRBJ2-7, with D possibly being TRBD2 (6 bases). Trimming pared 1 base from V and 3 bases from J, leaving 19 bases between. The CDR3 has 16 amino acids. CDR1 GTSNPN and CDR2 SVGIG come from the germline V gene (reference sequence). CDR3 sequence (DNA): TGTGCCTGGAGTGGGGGAGGCGGTTGGGGCTACTACGAGCAGTACTTC. Protein sequence: CAWSGGGGWGYYEQYF.

This clonotype was found many times. The chain is built from TRBV7-9 and TRBJ2-5; D may be TRBD1 (5 bases). Looked up from germline, CDR1 is SEHNR and CDR2 is FQNEAQ (reference sequence). This CDR3 is built from 16 residues. V lost 6 bases, J lost 5 bases, and 22 bases lay in between. The chain's CDR3 is CASSRLGRDIHETQYF. The CDR3 region has the DNA TGTGCCAGCAGTCGTTTAGGCAGGGATATTCATGAGACCCAGTACTTC.

This clonotype occurred many times. This chain links TRBV20-1 with TRBJ2-7, with D maybe TRBD1 (7 bases). This CDR3 is 14 amino acids long. Germline V lookup: CDR1 DFQATT, CDR2 SNEGSKA (reference sequence). V dropped 6 bases and J dropped 3 bases, with 18 bases sitting between them. The CDR3 here is CSARGDTKNYEQYF. The CDR3 DNA sequence: TGCAGTGCCAGGGGGGACACCAAGAACTACGAGCAGTACTTC.

V gene TRBV28 combines with J gene TRBJ2-1; TRBD2 matches 12 bases. J was trimmed by 8 bases and V by 6 bases; bases with no gene match: 8. Germline CDR1 is MDHEN and CDR2 is SYDVKM. The CDR3 totals 15 residues. The CDR3 spells CASSFLAGGPDEQFF. The CDR3 DNA sequence: TGTGCCAGCAGCTTTCTAGCGGGAGGGCCTGATGAGCAGTTCTTC.

As regards this clonotype: This sequence may be a read error, since a much larger clone differs from it by one base. This sequence joins TRBV19 and TRBJ1-2; 7 bases agree with TRBD1. The CDR3 consists of 13 residues. Germline trimming cut 7 bases from V and 12 bases from J; bases unmatched to any gene: 14. The V gene's germline CDR1 is LNHDA and CDR2 SQIVND (reference sequence). The CDR3 reads CASTPTGAGGHTF. The CDR3 region has the DNA TGTGCCAGTACACCAACAGGGGCTGGAGGCCACACCTTC.

In this sample, this clonotype turned up many times. The gene calls are TRBV24-1 and TRBJ2-7; D is undetermined. This CDR3 has 14 amino acids. Germline values: CDR1 KGHDR, CDR2 SFDVKD. V lost 4 bases, J lost 7 bases, and 16 bases lay in between. CDR3 sequence reads: CATSDPRIGREQYF. Here the CDR3 DNA reads TGTGCCACCAGTGACCCTCGAATAGGGCGAGAGCAGTACTTC.

This clonotype came up many times. The V gene is TRBV29-1, the J gene TRBJ1-5, with a possible D match to TRBD1 (6 bases). This CDR3 has 16 amino acids. In germline, CDR1 is SQVTM, CDR2 ANQGSEA. V lost 0 bases to trimming and J lost 9 bases, with 21 bases between them. CDR3 nucleotide sequence: TGCAGCGTTGAAGAGGTCCAGGACCCCCAGGGGCGGCCCCAGCATTTT. Amino acids: CSVEEVQDPQGRPQHF.